These 13 T cell receptor beta chains share one sample of origin, sequenced in a study of T-cell memory formation after mild COVID-19. TCRdb fed the 5' RACE reads into MiXCR, producing one record per CDR3 protein. This sample has a few hundred thousand distinct CDR3 sequences, with more than 20% found just once. Specimen: PBMCs or a T cell subset sorted from them (not recorded which). All receptors derive from an adult woman who had mild COVID-19 (a few samples of this study predate the infection). Cell type and time point are not known.

This chain uses TRBV5-1 with TRBJ1-1, with 10 nucleotides matching TRBD1. The trim removed 0 bases at V and 6 bases at J, leaving 5 bases unmatched. The CDR3 is 15 amino acids. From germline, CDR1 is SGHRS and CDR2 YFSETQ. CDR3 sequence reads: CASSLGQGAIPEAFF. The CDR3 DNA reads TGCGCCAGCAGCTTGGGACAGGGGGCTATTCCTGAAGCTTTCTTT.

The chain links TRBV19 to TRBJ1-4; 7 bases match TRBD1. V shed 5 bases and J 4 bases; nucleotides not matched to a gene: 4. CDR1 and CDR2 (germline): LNHDA, SQIVND (reference sequence). CDR3 length: 14 amino acids. The CDR3 coding sequence is TGTGCCAGTAGTCCTCGACAGGGTAATGAAAAACTGTTTTTT. Translation: CASSPRQGNEKLFF. The full variable domain, its missing parts supplied by reference TRBV19 and TRBJ1-4, is DGGITQSPKYLFRKEGQNVTLSCEQNLNHDAMYWYRQDPGQGLRLIYYSQIVNDFQKGDIAEGYSVSREKKESFPLTVTSAQKNPTAFYLCASSPRQGNEKLFFGSGTQLSVL.

This clonotype was counted many times. CDR3 region: CASSLGLAGAAYEQYF. For the CDR3, the DNA is TGTGCCAGCAGTTTGGGGCTAGCGGGGGCCGCCTACGAGCAGTACTTC. V is TRBV12-3 or TRBV12-4 and J is TRBJ2-7; TRBD2 aligns across 10 bases. V shed 3 bases and J 2 bases; nucleotides not matched to a gene: 7. There are 16 residues in the CDR3.

The genes are TRBV5-1 and TRBJ2-7, with TRBD1 as a possible D gene (5 bases). The CDR3 has 14 residues. The germline V gene encodes CDR1 SGHRS and CDR2 YFSETQ. V gave up 0 bases and J gave up 7 bases, with 14 bases separating them. This chain's CDR3 is CASSLETVKVEQYF. CDR3 bases: TGCGCCAGCAGCTTGGAGACAGTTAAGGTAGAGCAGTACTTC. Looking up the rest from reference TRBV5-1 and TRBJ2-7 gives the full variable domain: KAGVTQTPRYLIKTRGQQVTLSCSPISGHRSVSWYQQTPGQGLQFLFEYFSETQRNKGNFPGRFSGRQFSNSRSEMNVSTLELGDSALYLCASSLETVKVEQYFGPGTRLTVT.

This chain uses TRBV4-3 with TRBJ2-7; 10 bases line up with TRBD2. The CDR3 is 15 amino acids. The germline gives CDR1 LGHNA, CDR2 YSLEER. Trimming took 1 base from V and 4 from J; bases not matched to a gene: 4. CDR3 region: CASSQGASGGYEQYF. In nucleotides, the CDR3 is TGCGCCAGCAGCCAAGGGGCTAGCGGGGGATACGAGCAGTACTTC.

V gene TRBV5-1 combines with J gene TRBJ2-1, with 9 bases matching TRBD1. The CDR3 consists of 17 residues. With V trimmed by 4 bases and J by 12 bases, 20 bases remained unmatched. From germline, CDR1 is SGHRS and CDR2 YFSETQ. Written as DNA, the CDR3 is TGCGCCAGCAGCCAGGGGACAGGGAGGCGAGACGGAGCAGGGCAGTTCTTC. Amino acids: CASSQGTGRRDGAGQFF.

The rearrangement joins TRBV20-1 to TRBJ1-5; 8 nucleotides match TRBD1. Unmatched junction bases numbered 9, after V lost 2 bases and J lost 6 bases. The length of the CDR3 is 15 residues. CDR1 and CDR2 from the germline V gene are DFQATT and SNEGSKA (reference sequence). The CDR3 nucleotides read TGCAGTGCTAGACATAAGGACAGGGTTGGTCAGCCCCAGCATTTT. This gives the protein CSARHKDRVGQPQHF.

The chain employs TRBV29-1 and TRBJ1-1, with a weak D call TRBD1 (5 bases). The CDR3 covers 12 residues. CDR1 SQVTM and CDR2 ANQGSEA come from the germline V gene. V dropped 7 bases and J dropped 4 bases, with 13 bases sitting between them. The DNA of the CDR3 is TGCAGCGGAGGACGGGGGGTCACTGAAGCTTTCTTT. It yields the protein CSGGRGVTEAFF.

This clonotype was counted a few times. The V gene is TRBV5-1, the J gene TRBJ1-1; 9 bases map to TRBD1. The ends lost 2 bases at V and 5 bases at J; junction bases unmatched: 7. CDR1 and CDR2 from the germline V gene are SGHRS and YFSETQ. The CDR3 totals 15 residues. The CDR3 loop is CASSFLDRGVTEAFF. The CDR3 DNA follows: TGCGCCAGCAGCTTCCTAGACAGGGGGGTGACTGAAGCTTTCTTT.

This clonotype was detected a few times. J is TRBJ2-7 and V is TRBV6-1, with D perhaps TRBD1 or TRBD2 (5 bases each). Trimming shortened V by 3 bases and J by 3 bases, and 18 bases separated the two germline ends. The CDR3 has 16 amino acids. In germline, CDR1 is MNHNS, CDR2 SASEGT. The CDR3 sequence: CASSEWGRGRNYEQYF. CDR3 nucleotide sequence: TGTGCCAGCAGTGAGTGGGGTCGGGGACGAAACTACGAGCAGTACTTC.

This clonotype showed up just a few times. The chain is built from TRBV5-1 and TRBJ2-2; 7 bases are shared with TRBD2. Germline CDR1 SGHRS, CDR2 YFSETQ. The CDR3 runs 14 residues. The V segment lost 3 bases and the J segment 6 bases; nucleotides outside the gene matches: 5. The CDR3 DNA is TGCGCCAGCAGCTACGGCGGGGGTGCCGGGGAGCTGTTTTTT. Protein sequence: CASSYGGGAGELFF. The variable domain in full, completed from reference TRBV5-1 and TRBJ2-2, reads KAGVTQTPRYLIKTRGQQVTLSCSPISGHRSVSWYQQTPGQGLQFLFEYFSETQRNKGNFPGRFSGRQFSNSRSEMNVSTLELGDSALYLCASSYGGGAGELFFGEGSRLTVL.

This chain joins TRBV24-1 and TRBJ2-1; D may match TRBD1 or TRBD2 (5 bases each). CDR3 length: 16 amino acids. V shed 3 bases and J shed 2 bases, with 13 bases lying between them. Germline V CDR1 and CDR2: KGHDR, SFDVKD. In DNA form, the CDR3 reads TGTGCCACCAGTGATGCGGGCCAGGGAGCCTACAATGAGCAGTTCTTC. Translation: CATSDAGQGAYNEQFF.

This clonotype appeared a few times. The CDR3 DNA reads TGTGCCATCAGTGACAAAACTAGCGGGAGCGTGGGGCAGTTCTTC. This codes for CAISDKTSGSVGQFF. The V call is TRBV10-3, the J call TRBJ2-1; 11 nucleotides agree with TRBD2. Germline V gives CDR1 ENHRY, CDR2 SYGVKD. The CDR3 runs 15 residues. V dropped 3 bases and J dropped 12; count of bases not matched to a gene: 10.